This TCR beta chain originates from a study of beta chain features in type 1 diabetes (dated by TCRdb to 2017 to 2018). Background on the whole study: Patients and healthy donors did not differ in mean age, gender distribution, total cell number or subset yield. A total of about 100,000,000 sorted cells were examined across all samples, and RNA yield correlated strongly with the number of cells per subset. The study compared TCRB repertoires of sorted circulating CD4+ T cell subsets between recently diagnosed type 1 diabetes patients and matched healthy donors. Regulatory and stem cell-like memory subsets were obtained from only 8 patients and roughly 8 healthy donors, while naive and central memory subsets were obtained from all 28 donors.

Each donor gave one peripheral blood draw, around 100 mL on average, collected into heparinised tubes. A BD FACSAria II and a panel including CD45RO, CCR7, CD25, CD127, CD95 and CD27 were used to sort naive, central memory, regulatory and stem cell-like memory CD4+ T cells. All sorted populations exceeded 95% purity. Right away, PBMCs were isolated by Lymphoprep density gradient centrifugation and were stained directly, with no culture step. So that batch effects would be minimized, each experiment stained and sorted samples in pairs, pairing one healthy donor with one patient. The entire amount of isolated RNA was reverse transcribed using the High Capacity cDNA Reverse Transcription Kit, so the sequenced TCRB transcripts were expressed ones. Deep immunoSEQ sequencing was performed on naive, central memory and regulatory T cell samples, with an average of approximately 4 million total reads per sample. Sorted cells were lysed in RLT buffer and RNA was extracted with DNase-treated RNeasy Micro or Mini kits, depending on cell number. To prevent cross-contamination, every cell subset was processed on its own, while patient and healthy donor samples were processed together. Using the immunoSEQ multiplex PCR, TCRB sequences were amplified from cDNA into 87-bp fragments spanning the CDR3 region. The amplicons were sequenced using the Illumina HiSeq platform. In the authors' own workflow: PCR bias was corrected computationally using synthetic template baselines, and reads within Hamming distance 2 were collapsed, with unmergeable singletons discarded. Reads were aligned to IMGT to assign V, D and J genes, CDR3 length, and insertions or deletions at six rearrangement sites. Within each subset, clonotype counts were normalized to the number of sorted cells before true diversity and Gini coefficients were calculated with the tcR R package. The overlap coefficient, calculated on TCRB nucleotide sequences, was used to quantify repertoire sharing. Out-of-frame TCRB sequences from naive cells were analyzed as a proxy for the pre-selection repertoire. TCRdb mirrors the immuneACCESS table, restricted to in-frame sequences. Some clones are absent from its copies; in checked studies, under half trace to an unresolved V gene, and the reason for the others is unknown. For V, J and clone size, that table is used; D and trimming come from the DNA. The sample table shows 600,000 to 700,000 clones, and roughly 12% are seen once. The ten largest clonotypes hold more than 0.095% of the sample.

CDR1 and CDR2 are read off the germline V gene as MNHNS and SASEGT. From the cysteine through the phenylalanine, the CDR3 covers 15 amino acids. Left in the record is the CDR3 DNA by itself, 45 bases read in frame from the first base. The junction shows trimming of 5 bases on V and 1 base on J, and the gene matches do not reach 5 bases of it. About this clone: The antigen it recognizes is unknown. Qualities for individual bases were not recorded, and no much larger clone is one base off.

Results and caveats for the whole study, not just this receptor: Because cDNA was sequenced instead of genomic DNA, highly expressing activated cells could be over-represented, though the groups showed no difference in activation or CD3 levels. At VDJ recombination sites, patients with type 1 diabetes made fewer insertions and deleted more nucleotides, a pattern implying thymic rearrangement abnormalities. Shorter templates might be favored by PCR, yet because patient and control samples were amplified and corrected together, any such skew would affect both groups equally. Because the HLA sub-analyses included only small numbers of individuals, any influence of HLA type on TCRB rearrangement was left unresolved. In all four CD4+ subsets, TCRB CDR3 length was moderately but significantly shorter in type 1 diabetes patients. Naive, central memory and regulatory TCRB repertoires appeared more similar among patients than among healthy donors.

Input material: naive CD4+ T cells from blood. The sample's cell subset or site label is to be understood as: true naive CD4+ T cells. Recombination linked TRBV6-1 to TRBJ1-5; 7 of the junction bases match TRBD1. The TCR originated in a man aged 30-40 years with type 1 diabetes. At the DNA level, the sequence is TGTGCCAGCAGTACAGGGGTTGGCAGCAATCAGCCCCAGCATTTT. This gives the protein CASSTGVGSNQPQHF.